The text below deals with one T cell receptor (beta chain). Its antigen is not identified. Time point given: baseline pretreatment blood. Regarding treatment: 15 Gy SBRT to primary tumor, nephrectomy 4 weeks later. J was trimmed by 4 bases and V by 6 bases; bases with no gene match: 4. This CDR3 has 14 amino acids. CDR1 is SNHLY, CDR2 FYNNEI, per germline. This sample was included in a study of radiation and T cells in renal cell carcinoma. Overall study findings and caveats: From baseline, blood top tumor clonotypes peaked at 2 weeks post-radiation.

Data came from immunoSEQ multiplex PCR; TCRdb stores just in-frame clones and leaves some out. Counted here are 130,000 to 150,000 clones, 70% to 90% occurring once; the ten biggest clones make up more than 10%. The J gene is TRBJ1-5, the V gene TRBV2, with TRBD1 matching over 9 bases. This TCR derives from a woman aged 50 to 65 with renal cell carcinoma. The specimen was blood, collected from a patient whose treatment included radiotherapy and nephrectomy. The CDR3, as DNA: TGTGCCAGCAGCCGACAGGGGGGGAATCAGCCCCAGCATTTT. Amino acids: CASSRQGGNQPQHF.